The T cell receptor (beta chain) under discussion was sequenced for a study of radiotherapy plus CTLA-4 blockade in lung cancer. Study-level background: 15% to 20% of patients responded objectively, and roughly 30% achieved disease control.

Measured with immunoSEQ multiplex PCR; TCRdb has only the in-frame clones, and not every one. The sample consists of roughly 59,000 clones, around three quarters of them appearing once. The CDR3 sequence is 12 residues long. V shed 4 bases and J shed 0 bases, with 5 bases lying between them. CDR1 and CDR2 from the germline V gene are SGHRS and YFSETQ. This chain connects TRBV5-1 to TRBJ2-7; D remains unclear. Source: peripheral blood, taken from a patient treated with radiotherapy plus ipilimumab. The clonotype was recovered from a human donor with non-small cell lung cancer whose response to radiotherapy plus ipilimumab could not be evaluated. This CDR3 is CASSLSSYEQYF. The CDR3 DNA reads as TGCGCCAGCAGCCTGAGCTCCTACGAGCAGTACTTC.